This is a list of T cell receptor beta chains from one sample in a study of blood T cell repertoires in COVID-19. Sequencing was performed with immunoSEQ multiplex PCR; in TCRdb, only in-frame clones are kept and a portion is missing. Of around 72,000 clones in the sample, around 86% were seen once. Material for sequencing was peripheral blood. The receptors derive from a man between 50 and 59 years old with active COVID-19. CDR3s include the opening cysteine and the closing phenylalanine or tryptophan. A D gene is named only where the DNA matches it firmly. Size is stated for part of the rows, as once, few or many counts, or as a class when the clone is expanded.

v_call: TRBV28
clone_size: NA
j_call: TRBJ2-7
d_call: TRBD1
cdr3_aa: CASRGGQGNEQYF
cdr3_nt: TGTGCCAGCAGGGGGGGACAGGGGAACGAGCAGTACTTC

v_call: TRBV11-2
clone_size: once
j_call: TRBJ2-1
d_call: TRBD2
cdr3_aa: CASSESGLAGEVDEQFF
cdr3_nt: TGTGCCAGCAGCGAATCGGGACTAGCGGGGGAAGTCGATGAGCAGTTCTTC

v_call: TRBV5-4
clone_size: NA
j_call: TRBJ2-3
d_call: NA
cdr3_aa: CASSSRDTQYF
cdr3_nt: TGTGCCAGCAGCTCCCGAGATACGCAGTATTTT

v_call: TRBV27
clone_size: NA
j_call: TRBJ1-2
d_call: NA
cdr3_aa: CASSDAGQGYGYTF
cdr3_nt: TGTGCCAGCAGCGACGCCGGGCAGGGCTATGGCTACACCTTC

v_call: TRBV2
clone_size: NA
j_call: TRBJ1-2
d_call: TRBD1
cdr3_aa: CATRDRGPSNYGYTF
cdr3_nt: TGTGCCACCCGGGACAGGGGACCTAGTAACTATGGCTACACCTTC

v_call: TRBV7-9
clone_size: NA
j_call: TRBJ2-4
d_call: NA
cdr3_aa: CASSHWTVQGIQYF
cdr3_nt: TGTGCCAGCAGCCATTGGACGGTCCAGGGCATTCAGTACTTC

v_call: TRBV5-4
clone_size: NA
j_call: TRBJ2-7
d_call: TRBD1
cdr3_aa: CASSPDRGTYEQYF
cdr3_nt: TGTGCCAGCAGCCCCGACAGGGGGACCTACGAGCAGTACTTC

v_call: TRBV28
clone_size: NA
j_call: TRBJ1-5
d_call: TRBD1
cdr3_aa: CASSPQTGGWAQHF
cdr3_nt: TGTGCCAGCAGTCCCCAGACAGGGGGCTGGGCCCAGCATTTT

v_call: TRBV29-1
clone_size: NA
j_call: TRBJ2-7
d_call: NA
cdr3_aa: CSVYGQVSYEQYF
cdr3_nt: TGCAGCGTTTATGGACAAGTCTCCTACGAGCAGTACTTC

v_call: TRBV7-6
clone_size: NA
j_call: TRBJ1-1
d_call: NA
cdr3_aa: CASSGGTDPAITEAFF
cdr3_nt: TGTGCCAGCAGCGGGGGGACTGACCCGGCCATTACTGAAGCTTTCTTT

v_call: TRBV9
clone_size: NA
j_call: TRBJ2-1
d_call: NA
cdr3_aa: CASSVGQGDEQFF
cdr3_nt: TGTGCCAGCAGCGTAGGACAAGGCGATGAGCAGTTCTTC

v_call: TRBV11-3
clone_size: NA
j_call: TRBJ1-4
d_call: NA
cdr3_aa: CASSRQTEAEMFF
cdr3_nt: TGTGCCAGCAGCCGACAAACAGAAGCTGAAATGTTTTTT

v_call: TRBV15
clone_size: NA
j_call: TRBJ2-3
d_call: TRBD2
cdr3_aa: CATSRGYTSGREDTQYF
cdr3_nt: TGTGCCACCAGCAGAGGGTACACTAGCGGGAGGGAGGATACGCAGTATTTT

v_call: TRBV3-1/TRBV3-2
clone_size: NA
j_call: TRBJ2-1
d_call: TRBD2
cdr3_aa: CASSQASGLAGGNEQFF
cdr3_nt: TGTGCCAGCAGCCAAGCGTCCGGACTAGCGGGGGGGAATGAGCAGTTCTTC

v_call: TRBV19
clone_size: NA
j_call: TRBJ2-4
d_call: TRBD1
cdr3_aa: CASRETGSGNIQYF
cdr3_nt: TGTGCCAGTAGAGAGACAGGGAGTGGCAACATTCAGTACTTC

v_call: TRBV6-6
clone_size: NA
j_call: TRBJ1-6
d_call: TRBD1
cdr3_aa: CASSTPGQGVSPLHF
cdr3_nt: TGTGCCAGCAGTACTCCGGGACAGGGGGTCTCACCCCTCCACTTT

v_call: TRBV6-2/TRBV6-3
clone_size: NA
j_call: TRBJ2-7
d_call: TRBD1
cdr3_aa: CASSPVAGGRDEQYF
cdr3_nt: TGTGCCAGCAGCCCAGTGGCAGGGGGCAGGGACGAGCAGTACTTC

v_call: TRBV20-1
clone_size: NA
j_call: TRBJ1-5
d_call: NA
cdr3_aa: CSASPQANQPQHF
cdr3_nt: TGCAGTGCTAGTCCACAGGCTAATCAGCCCCAGCATTTT

v_call: TRBV25-1
clone_size: NA
j_call: TRBJ2-5
d_call: TRBD2
cdr3_aa: CASSIAGGETQYF
cdr3_nt: TGTGCCAGCAGCATAGCGGGTGGAGAGACCCAGTACTTC

v_call: TRBV28
clone_size: NA
j_call: TRBJ2-2
d_call: TRBD2
cdr3_aa: CASSNPSGRRGGELFF
cdr3_nt: TGTGCCAGCAGTAATCCTAGCGGGAGGCGAGGCGGGGAGCTGTTTTTT

v_call: TRBV12-3/TRBV12-4
clone_size: NA
j_call: TRBJ1-2
d_call: TRBD1
cdr3_aa: CASRGTGIDGYTF
cdr3_nt: TGTGCCAGCAGGGGGACAGGAATAGATGGCTACACCTTC

v_call: TRBV4-1
clone_size: once
j_call: TRBJ1-2
d_call: NA
cdr3_aa: CASSQGHSRGTGYTF
cdr3_nt: TGCGCCAGCAGCCAAGGTCACTCTAGAGGTACTGGCTACACCTTC

v_call: TRBV4-1
clone_size: NA
j_call: TRBJ2-2
d_call: TRBD1
cdr3_aa: CASSQVPGTGFFLANTGELFF
cdr3_nt: TGCGCCAGCAGCCAAGTTCCCGGGACAGGTTTCTTCCTAGCGAACACCGGGGAGCTGTTTTTT

v_call: TRBV5-4
clone_size: NA
j_call: TRBJ1-3
d_call: NA
cdr3_aa: CASSSGSGNTIYF
cdr3_nt: TGTGCCAGCAGTTCAGGGTCTGGAAACACCATATATTTT

v_call: TRBV9
clone_size: NA
j_call: TRBJ2-5
d_call: TRBD2
cdr3_aa: CASSLGAGGSAETQYF
cdr3_nt: TGTGCCAGCAGCCTCGGAGCGGGGGGGAGTGCAGAGACCCAGTACTTC

v_call: TRBV7-2
clone_size: NA
j_call: TRBJ2-5
d_call: NA
cdr3_aa: CASSLVLRETQYF
cdr3_nt: TGTGCCAGCAGCTTAGTGCTCAGGGAGACCCAGTACTTC

v_call: TRBV5-1
clone_size: NA
j_call: TRBJ2-7
d_call: TRBD2
cdr3_aa: CASSLGPGTSTYEQYF
cdr3_nt: TGCGCCAGCAGCTTGGGCCCTGGGACTAGTACCTACGAGCAGTACTTC

v_call: TRBV25-1
clone_size: NA
j_call: TRBJ2-7
d_call: NA
cdr3_aa: CASRLSYEQYF
cdr3_nt: TGTGCCAGCCGACTTTCCTACGAGCAGTACTTC

v_call: TRBV11-2
clone_size: NA
j_call: TRBJ1-6
d_call: NA
cdr3_aa: CASSMGTPSSYNSPLHF
cdr3_nt: TGTGCCAGCAGCATGGGGACTCCGAGCTCCTATAATTCACCCCTCCACTTT

v_call: TRBV5-1
clone_size: NA
j_call: TRBJ2-5
d_call: NA
cdr3_aa: CASSSGAAQETQYF
cdr3_nt: TGCGCCAGCAGCTCCGGAGCGGCTCAAGAGACCCAGTACTTC

v_call: TRBV4-3
clone_size: few
j_call: TRBJ1-6
d_call: TRBD1
cdr3_aa: CASSQDFGRGDSPLHF
cdr3_nt: TGCGCCAGCAGCCAAGATTTCGGCAGGGGGGATTCACCCCTCCACTTT

v_call: TRBV4-2
clone_size: NA
j_call: TRBJ2-2
d_call: TRBD1
cdr3_aa: CASSQDTGGWGGELFF
cdr3_nt: TGTGCCAGCAGCCAAGATACAGGGGGCTGGGGCGGGGAGCTGTTTTTT

v_call: TRBV27
clone_size: NA
j_call: TRBJ1-2
d_call: TRBD1
cdr3_aa: CASSPTGAYGYTF
cdr3_nt: TGTGCCAGCAGCCCGACAGGGGCCTATGGCTACACCTTC

v_call: TRBV6-2/TRBV6-3
clone_size: NA
j_call: TRBJ1-2
d_call: NA
cdr3_aa: CASSLRGVRKPYGYTF
cdr3_nt: TGTGCCAGCAGTCTAAGAGGTGTAAGAAAACCCTATGGCTACACCTTC

v_call: TRBV7-9
clone_size: NA
j_call: TRBJ2-5
d_call: TRBD1
cdr3_aa: CASSSTGDRQETQYF
cdr3_nt: TGTGCCAGCAGCTCGACAGGGGACCGACAAGAGACCCAGTACTTC

v_call: TRBV5-1
clone_size: NA
j_call: TRBJ2-7
d_call: TRBD1
cdr3_aa: CASSRSGGEDEQYF
cdr3_nt: TGCGCCAGCAGCCGGTCAGGGGGAGAAGACGAGCAGTACTTC

v_call: TRBV6-5
clone_size: NA
j_call: TRBJ1-3
d_call: NA
cdr3_aa: CASSFYDRFSGNTIYF
cdr3_nt: TGTGCCAGCAGTTTTTACGACAGGTTCTCTGGAAACACCATATATTTT

v_call: TRBV6-6
clone_size: NA
j_call: TRBJ2-5
d_call: NA
cdr3_aa: CASHYDGFQETQYF
cdr3_nt: TGTGCCAGCCATTACGACGGGTTCCAAGAGACCCAGTACTTC

v_call: TRBV9
clone_size: NA
j_call: TRBJ2-6
d_call: NA
cdr3_aa: CASSHKPQVISGANVLTF
cdr3_nt: TGTGCCAGCAGCCACAAACCCCAGGTAATCTCTGGGGCCAACGTCCTGACTTTC

v_call: TRBV7-2
clone_size: NA
j_call: TRBJ2-1
d_call: NA
cdr3_aa: CASSSGVEQFF
cdr3_nt: TGTGCCAGCAGCTCAGGGGTCGAGCAGTTCTTC